This T cell receptor beta chain derives from a study of blood T cell repertoires in COVID-19. At the level of the study: The origin of the acute and convalescent COVID-19 samples was the United States, Italy and Spain. PBMCs, B-cell-depleted T cells, or T cells were the source of the cDNA or gDNA that made up the material.

Authors' methods: Amplification of reference gene primers provided the estimated nucleated cell counts. Only in-frame clones appear in the TCRdb table, and some are missing; sequencing was by immunoSEQ multiplex PCR. V, J and clone size are those of that table, while D and trimming were read from the DNA. This sample has more than 65,000 clones, with nearly 80% found just once. The sequencing sample was made of peripheral blood. The sequence derives from a human donor in a cohort sampled during active COVID-19.

As DNA, the CDR3 is TGTGCCAGCAGTACCGGGACAGGGGTCTTGGAGACCCAGTACTTC. It yields the protein CASSTGTGVLETQYF. This sequence joins TRBV3-1 (or the pseudogene TRBV3-2) and TRBJ2-5; 10 bases map to TRBD1. CDR1 and CDR2 (germline): LGHDT, YNNKEL (reference sequence). The ends lost 6 bases at V and 5 bases at J; junction bases unmatched: 9. This CDR3 is built from 15 residues.